This T cell receptor (beta chain) was recorded in a study of T cell clones after liver transplantation. In the study overall: Three of eight recipients were HCV-positive; others had non-autoimmune, non-viral indications. Blood was drawn pre-transplant, before withdrawal, and after full or failed withdrawal. Findings and caveats of the study: Graft donor-reactive T cells may have migrated into the graft rather than being deleted. These preliminary findings come from unstandardized post-transplant sampling times.

Comment on this clone: The antigen is not known.

CDR3 length equals 12 residues. Some clones are missing from TCRdb's copy, which holds only in-frame ones; the method was immunoSEQ multiplex PCR. The sample lists about 120,000 clones; 90% were seen once. The sequencing used CD4+ T cells from blood, collected 12 months after liver transplant. V usage is TRBV21-1 and J usage is TRBJ1-5; the table's D call TRBD1 went unverified against the DNA. TRBV21-1 is assigned pseudogene status. This receptor was taken from a human patient who received a liver transplant. The graft donor may be the source of some T cells. The CDR3 loop is CEFCQSRQPQHF. CDR3 DNA: TGTGAATTTTGCCAGTCTCGCCAGCCCCAGCATTTT.